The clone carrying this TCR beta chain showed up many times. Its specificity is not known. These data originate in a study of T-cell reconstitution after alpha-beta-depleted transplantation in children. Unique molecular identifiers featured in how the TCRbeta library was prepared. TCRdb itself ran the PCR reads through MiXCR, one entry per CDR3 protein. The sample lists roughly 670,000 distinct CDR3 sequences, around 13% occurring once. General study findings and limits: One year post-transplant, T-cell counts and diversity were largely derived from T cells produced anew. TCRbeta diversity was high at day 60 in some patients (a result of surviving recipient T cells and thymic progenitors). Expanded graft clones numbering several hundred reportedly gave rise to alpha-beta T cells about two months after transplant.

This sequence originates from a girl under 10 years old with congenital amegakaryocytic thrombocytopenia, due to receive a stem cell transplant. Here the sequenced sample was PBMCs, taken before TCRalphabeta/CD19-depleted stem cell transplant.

The CDR3 region is CSASNYEQPQHF. In DNA, the CDR3 is TGCAGTGCATCGAACTACGAGCAGCCCCAGCATTTT. The rearrangement uses TRBV20-1 and TRBJ1-5; D ambiguous. Trimming shortened V by 6 bases and J by 7 bases, and 13 bases separated the two germline ends. CDR3 size: 12 residues. Germline V gene lookup returns CDR1 DFQATT and CDR2 SNEGSKA (reference sequence).